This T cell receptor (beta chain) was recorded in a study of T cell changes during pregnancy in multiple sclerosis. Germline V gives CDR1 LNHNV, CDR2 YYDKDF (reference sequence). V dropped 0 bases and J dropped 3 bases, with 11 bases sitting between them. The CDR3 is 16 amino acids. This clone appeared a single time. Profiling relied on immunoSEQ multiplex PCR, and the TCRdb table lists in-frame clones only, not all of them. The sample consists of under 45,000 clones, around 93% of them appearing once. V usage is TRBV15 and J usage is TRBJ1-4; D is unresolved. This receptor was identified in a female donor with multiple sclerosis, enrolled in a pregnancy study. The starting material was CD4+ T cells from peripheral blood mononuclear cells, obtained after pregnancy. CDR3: CATSRDRRSANEKLFF. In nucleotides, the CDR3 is TGTGCCACCAGCAGAGATCGGAGATCAGCTAATGAAAAACTGTTTTTT. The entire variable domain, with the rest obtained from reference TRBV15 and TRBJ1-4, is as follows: DAMVIQNPRYQVTQFGKPVTLSCSQTLNHNVMYWYQQKSSQAPKLLFHYYDKDFNNEADTPDNFQSRRPNTSFCFLDIRSPGLGDTAMYLCATSRDRRSANEKLFFGSGTQLSVL.